Listed here are 26 T cell receptor beta chains from one sample, sequenced in a study of T cell responses to AZD1222 COVID-19 vaccine. Sequencing was performed with immunoSEQ multiplex PCR; in TCRdb, only in-frame clones are kept and a portion is missing. The sample carries around 160,000 clones, about 89% recorded once. Material: peripheral blood, obtained on day 0 of MenACWY control vaccination. The source is an adult in good health.

The chain joins TRBV9 to TRBJ2-1, with 8 bases matching TRBD1. The germline V gene has CDR1 SGDLS and CDR2 YYNGEE. The trim removed 4 bases at V and 3 bases at J, leaving 6 bases unmatched. This CDR3 spans 15 amino acids. The CDR3 DNA reads TGTGCCAGCAGCACCGGACAGGGCAACTACAATGAGCAGTTCTTC. Protein: CASSTGQGNYNEQFF. The full variable domain, with the rest looked up from reference TRBV9 and TRBJ2-1, is DSGVTQTPKHLITATGQRVTLRCSPRSGDLSVYWYQQSLDQGLQFLIQYYNGEERAKGNILERFSAQQFPDLHSELNLSSLELGDSALYFCASSTGQGNYNEQFFGPGTRLTVL.

This sequence joins TRBV3-1 (or the pseudogene TRBV3-2) and TRBJ2-2; possibly TRBD1 or TRBD2 for D (5 bases each). The V gene's germline CDR1 is LGHDT and CDR2 YNNKEL (reference sequence). Trimming removed 1 base at V and 5 bases at J, with 14 bases between. CDR3 length equals 16 residues. CDR3 coding DNA: TGTGCCAGCAGCCAAGGCGACAGCGGTCGAACCGGGGAGCTGTTTTTT. It is translated as CASSQGDSGRTGELFF.

The chain links TRBV28 to TRBJ1-2, with 10 nucleotides matching TRBD1. CDR1 is MDHEN, CDR2 SYDVKM, per germline. This CDR3 is built from 14 residues. The junction had 3 bases not matched to a gene; V was cut back by 3 bases and J by 5 bases. The CDR3 is CASSFGQGVYGYTF. The CDR3 DNA reads TGTGCCAGCAGTTTCGGACAGGGGGTTTATGGCTACACCTTC.

This chain connects TRBV6-5 to TRBJ1-2, with D uncertain. Looked up from germline, CDR1 is MNHEY and CDR2 is SVGAGI. This CDR3 spans 14 amino acids. Between the trimmed V and J ends, which lost 6 bases and 0 bases, there was a span of 11 bases. The CDR3 coding sequence is TGTGCCAGCAGGACCAGCTGGGCTAACTATGGCTACACCTTC. It translates to CASRTSWANYGYTF.

The rearrangement links TRBV7-3 to TRBJ1-1, with no clear D. This CDR3 is 13 amino acids long. Trimming stripped 0 bases from V and 4 bases from J, with 6 bases between. Per germline, CDR1 SGHTA and CDR2 FQGTGA. The CDR3 DNA reads TGTGCCAGCAGCTTAACCGAGATCACTGAAGCTTTCTTT. This translates into CASSLTEITEAFF.

This clone was seen only a few times. The V and J genes are TRBV30 and TRBJ2-2, with D unclear. This CDR3 has 13 residues. The ends were cut back, 0 bases at V and 6 bases at J, with 8 bases in the middle. CDR1 GTSNPN and CDR2 SVGIG come from the germline V gene (reference sequence). CDR3: CAWSVGKAGELFF. For the CDR3, the DNA is TGTGCCTGGAGTGTAGGAAAGGCCGGGGAGCTGTTTTTT.

The chain joins TRBV3-1 (or the pseudogene TRBV3-2) to TRBJ1-5; D call uncertain. Germline CDR1 reads LGHDT; CDR2 reads YNNKEL (reference sequence). The CDR3 totals 18 residues. V was shortened by 0 bases and J by 2 bases, with 17 bases between the two germline ends. The CDR3 DNA reads TGTGCCAGCAGCCAAGATTTTCGACAAGGATGGGGCAATCAGCCCCAGCATTTT. Encoded protein: CASSQDFRQGWGNQPQHF.

The J gene is TRBJ1-1, the V gene TRBV27; perhaps TRBD1 as D (5 bases). CDR3 length: 14 amino acids. Trimming took 2 bases from V and 7 from J, leaving 14 bases between them. Per germline, CDR1 MNHEY and CDR2 SMNVEV (reference sequence). CDR3 protein: CASSLAPSGNEAFF. The CDR3 nucleotides are TGTGCCAGCAGTTTAGCCCCTTCAGGGAATGAAGCTTTCTTT.

This chain joins TRBV30 and TRBJ2-7; TRBD1 matches at 8 bases. V trimming: 2 bases; J trimming: 3 bases; junction bases outside the gene matches: 12. Germline V gene data show CDR1 as GTSNPN and CDR2 as SVGIG (reference sequence). The CDR3 has 16 residues. The CDR3 coding sequence is TGTGCCTGGAGTACCCCCGGACAGGGCGCGGGCTACGAGCAGTACTTC. Its translation: CAWSTPGQGAGYEQYF. The full variable domain, with the rest looked up from reference TRBV30 and TRBJ2-7, is SQTIHQWPATLVQPVGSPLSLECTVEGTSNPNLYWYRQAAGRGLQLLFYSVGIGQISSEVPQNLSASRPQDRQFILSSKKLLLSDSGFYLCAWSTPGQGAGYEQYFGPGTRLTVT.

The J gene is TRBJ1-1, the V gene TRBV6-4; no firm D call. V lost 3 bases to trimming and J lost 1 base, with 9 bases between them. The CDR3 is 14 residues long. Germline assignment: CDR1 MRHNA and CDR2 SNTAGT. The CDR3 loop reads CASSEGGGNTEAFF. The CDR3 DNA reads TGTGCCAGCAGTGAAGGTGGAGGGAACACTGAAGCTTTCTTT.

This chain connects TRBV3-1 (or the pseudogene TRBV3-2) to TRBJ2-7; 8 nucleotides line up with TRBD1. The length of the CDR3 is 15 residues. J lost 3 bases, V lost 4 bases, and 8 bases had no gene match. Looked up from germline, CDR1 is LGHDT and CDR2 is YNNKEL (reference sequence). As DNA, the CDR3 is TGTGCCAGCAGCCCGAGACAGGGGATCCTCTACGAGCAGTACTTC. It specifies CASSPRQGILYEQYF.

The rearrangement uses TRBV12-3 or TRBV12-4 and TRBJ1-5, with 8 bases that match TRBD1. The trim removed 5 bases at V and 6 bases at J, leaving 3 bases unmatched. The CDR3 spans 13 residues. Written as DNA, the CDR3 is TGTGCCAGCAGTAGGACAGGGTTTCAGCCCCAGCATTTT. Its translation is CASSRTGFQPQHF.

The chain combines TRBV27 with TRBJ2-5, with 7 bases lining up with TRBD1. V dropped 0 bases and J dropped 5; count of bases not matched to a gene: 12. The CDR3 is 17 amino acids. The germline V gene has CDR1 MNHEY and CDR2 SMNVEV (reference sequence). The CDR3 coding sequence is TGTGCCAGCAGTTTATCACAGGGGCTAGCAGCTGGGGAGACCCAGTACTTC. Residues: CASSLSQGLAAGETQYF.

This chain uses TRBV9 with TRBJ2-5, with 12 bases that match TRBD2. The V and J ends lost 3 bases and 5 bases, in that order; junction bases with no gene match: 11. This CDR3 is built from 17 residues. CDR1 SGDLS and CDR2 YYNGEE come from the germline V gene. The CDR3 region has the DNA TGTGCCAGCAGCGCCGCTAGCGGGAGGGCCCTCGTGGAGACCCAGTACTTC. Its protein is CASSAASGRALVETQYF.

This clone was counted only a few times. J is TRBJ1-1 and V is TRBV7-2; a possible D gene is TRBD1 (5 bases). In germline, CDR1 is SGHTA, CDR2 FQGNSA. Between the trimmed V and J ends, which lost 5 bases and 4 bases, there was a span of 14 bases. There are 14 residues in the CDR3. CDR3 sequence reads: CASSPRSGTTEAFF. CDR3 sequence (DNA): TGTGCCAGCAGCCCACGCTCCGGGACCACTGAAGCTTTCTTT.

This chain uses TRBV27 with TRBJ1-3; weak D call: TRBD1 (5 bases). CDR1 and CDR2 from the germline V gene are MNHEY and SMNVEV (reference sequence). V was trimmed by 4 bases and J by 4 bases, leaving 8 bases between them. CDR3 length: 13 residues. The CDR3 DNA is TGTGCCAGCAGTTGGGGGATAGGAAACACCATATATTTT. It yields the protein CASSWGIGNTIYF.

The chain recombines TRBV6-5 with TRBJ1-2; D call uncertain. Trimming removed 7 bases at V and 4 bases at J, with 19 bases between. The CDR3 is 15 residues long. Germline-derived CDR1 and CDR2 are MNHEY and SVGAGI. For the CDR3, the DNA is TGTGCCAGCAATAGGACTCCCCTTGAAGCCTATGGCTACACCTTC. It encodes CASNRTPLEAYGYTF.

The V and J genes are TRBV7-2 and TRBJ1-2; no definite D call. Trimming left V 4 bases short and J 1 base short, with 7 bases between. This CDR3 is built from 13 residues. The germline gives CDR1 SGHTA, CDR2 FQGNSA. The CDR3 sequence is CASSSPFNYGYTF. The CDR3 DNA sequence: TGTGCCAGCAGCTCCCCTTTTAACTATGGCTACACCTTC.

This clone was detected once. This chain connects TRBV7-8 to TRBJ2-1, with D unresolved. V gave up 3 bases and J gave up 9 bases, with 12 bases separating them. This CDR3 spans 13 amino acids. CDR1 and CDR2 from the germline V gene are SGHVS and FQNEAQ. The CDR3 nucleotides are TGTGCCAGCAGCTTTGCGGCCTCGGGTGAGCAGTTCTTC. It yields the protein CASSFAASGEQFF.

This clone was counted once. The V gene is TRBV11-2, the J gene TRBJ1-1, with D perhaps matching TRBD1 (5 bases). Trimming left V 1 base short and J 10 bases short, with 13 bases between. Germline values: CDR1 SGHAT, CDR2 FQNNGV. This CDR3 has 13 residues. The CDR3 sequence is CASSLVQGRRAFF. Here the CDR3 DNA reads TGTGCCAGCAGCTTAGTTCAGGGTCGACGAGCTTTCTTT.

This clone was counted many times. The chain has TRBV12-5 and TRBJ1-4; 9 nucleotides match TRBD1. Trimming at V came to 5 bases and at J to 7 bases, leaving 5 bases not matched to a gene. CDR1 LGHNT and CDR2 FRNRAP come from the germline V gene. This CDR3 spans 14 amino acids. In DNA form, the CDR3 reads TGTGCTAGTGGTCCGGGACAGGGACGTGAAAAACTGTTTTTT. This codes for CASGPGQGREKLFF.

The chain has TRBV7-3 and TRBJ2-1; TRBD2 agrees at 13 bases. V lost 6 bases to trimming and J lost 4 bases; unmatched junction nucleotides: 3. The CDR3 is 15 amino acids. CDR1 and CDR2 from the germline V gene are SGHTA and FQGTGA. The CDR3 loop is CASSVGLAGYNEQFF. CDR3 sequence (DNA): TGTGCCAGCAGTGTGGGACTAGCGGGATACAATGAGCAGTTCTTC.

J is TRBJ1-1 and V is TRBV10-2; TRBD1 aligns across 8 bases. Germline V gene sequence: CDR1 WSHSY, CDR2 SAAADI. The CDR3 loop spans 18 amino acids. V shed 1 base, J shed 1 base, and the junction held 11 bases outside the gene matches. The CDR3 bases are TGCGCCAGCAGTGAGTTTCCTTCCGGGACAGGAAAGAACACTGAAGCTTTCTTT. Encoded protein: CASSEFPSGTGKNTEAFF.

V and J are TRBV6-5 and TRBJ1-1, with TRBD1 identical over 8 bases. In germline, CDR1 is MNHEY, CDR2 SVGAGI. Germline trimming cut 2 bases from V and 5 bases from J; bases unmatched to any gene: 4. CDR3 length equals 14 residues. The CDR3 spells CASSYLTGGTEAFF. The CDR3 DNA is TGTGCCAGCAGTTACCTTACAGGGGGAACTGAAGCTTTCTTT.

This clone has more than one count but fewer than ten. This chain's CDR3 is CASSEHYTEAFF. Here the CDR3 DNA reads TGTGCCAGCAGTGAACACTACACTGAAGCTTTCTTT. The V and J genes are TRBV6-1 and TRBJ1-1; D not certain. Trimming stripped 2 bases from V and 3 bases from J, with 4 bases between. CDR1 is MNHNS, CDR2 SASEGT, per germline. The CDR3 spans 12 residues.

This chain's CDR3 is CASSHTPQRMDRARGYTF. The CDR3 coding sequence is TGCGCCAGCAGCCACACACCCCAGCGTATGGACAGGGCGAGGGGCTACACCTTC. This sequence joins TRBV4-1 and TRBJ1-2; the match to TRBD1 covers 8 bases. From germline, CDR1 is MGHRA and CDR2 YSYEKL. The CDR3 covers 18 residues. V trimming: 3 bases; J trimming: 8 bases; junction bases outside the gene matches: 20.